These 30 T cell receptor beta chains share one sample of origin, sequenced in a study of blood T cells in healthy people across ages. For the second PCR, which ran for roughly 6 to 11 cycles, a sample-barcoded 5' primer and a J-beta primer mix were used. TCRdb reprocessed the 5' RACE reads via MiXCR and lists one record per CDR3 protein. The sample contains about 730,000 distinct CDR3 sequences, around 46% of which appear only once. Sequences were obtained from blood. These receptor sequences come from a woman aged 55-70 years in good health.

The chain couples TRBV7-3 to TRBJ2-2; TRBD2 matches 12 bases. Losses at the gene ends were 5 bases for V and 4 bases for J; bases not matched to a gene: 5. This CDR3 has 16 amino acids. Germline lookup yields CDR1 SGHTA and CDR2 FQGTGA. CDR3 nucleotide sequence: TGTGCCAGCAGCCCTAGCGGGGGGGCGAGCACCGGGGAGCTGTTTTTT. Its protein product is CASSPSGGASTGELFF.

The chain combines TRBV10-2 with TRBJ1-1; D is ambiguous. The CDR3 runs to 14 residues. The V end was cut by 2 bases, the J end by 7 bases, with 14 bases between. Germline loops: CDR1 WSHSY, CDR2 SAAADI. This chain's CDR3 is CASSEPAEHDEAFF. CDR3 DNA sequence: TGCGCCAGCAGTGAGCCAGCAGAACATGATGAAGCTTTCTTT.

This clonotype was detected only a few times. The chain joins TRBV6-1 to TRBJ2-7; D is ambiguous. CDR1 is MNHNS and CDR2 is SASEGT in the germline V gene. This CDR3 comprises 8 residues. V lost 6 bases and J lost 6, with 0 bases in between. The CDR3 spells CASSEQYF. The CDR3 DNA reads as TGTGCCAGCAGCGAGCAGTACTTC.

This clonotype showed up many times. This rearrangement joins TRBV7-2 to TRBJ2-7; D possibly corresponds to TRBD2 (5 bases). The V gene lost 3 bases and the J gene lost 0 bases, with 6 bases spanning the gap. Germline-derived CDR1 and CDR2 are SGHTA and FQGNSA. The CDR3 length is 13 residues. CDR3 nucleotide sequence: TGTGCCAGCAGCTTTCGGGACTCCTACGAGCAGTACTTC. Translated: CASSFRDSYEQYF.

The gene calls are TRBV7-3 and TRBJ2-2; TRBD1 aligns across 8 bases. The CDR3 is 15 amino acids. V was clipped by 5 bases and J by 7 bases; unmatched bases: 9. Germline CDR1 is SGHTA and CDR2 is FQGTGA. This CDR3 reads CASSIGQGKDGELFF. The DNA of the CDR3 is TGTGCCAGCAGCATCGGACAGGGAAAGGACGGGGAGCTGTTTTTT.

The chain recombines TRBV21-1 with TRBJ1-2; no DNA check was done on the table's D call, TRBD1. TRBV21-1 corresponds to a pseudogene. The CDR3 totals 11 residues. The CDR3 DNA reads as TGTGCCAGAACGCAGGGGTATGGCTACACCTTC. Translated: CARTQGYGYTF.

This clonotype was seen once. This rearrangement joins TRBV2 to TRBJ2-1; D may match TRBD1 or TRBD2 (5 bases each). V was clipped by 6 bases and J by 15 bases, with 30 bases between them. Germline-derived CDR1 and CDR2 are SNHLY and FYNNEI. The CDR3 contains 16 residues. The CDR3 DNA follows: TGTGCCAGCAGCAAAACCGGGACCCCCACCGCGACCCCGCGGTTCTTC. This translates into CASSKTGTPTATPRFF.

In nucleotides, the CDR3 is TGCAGTGCCCTGACAGGGGAGAGAACCGGGGAGCTGTTTTTT. This gives the protein CSALTGERTGELFF. The V call is TRBV20-1, the J call TRBJ2-2; TRBD1 aligns across 8 bases. Germline-derived CDR1 and CDR2 are DFQATT and SNEGSKA (reference sequence). This CDR3 region has 14 residues. The ends lost 6 bases at V and 5 bases at J; junction bases unmatched: 8.

The chain recombines TRBV20-1 with TRBJ2-5; 8 bases are shared with TRBD2. The J call is uncertain, as TRBJ2-7 better fits the DNA end. This CDR3 is 16 amino acids long. The germline V gene has CDR1 DFQATT and CDR2 SNEGSKA (reference sequence). This CDR3 reads CSARDPASGHPNEQYF. CDR3 nucleotide sequence: TGCAGTGCTAGAGATCCGGCTAGCGGGCACCCCAACGAGCAGTACTTC.

The V and J genes are TRBV6-2 or TRBV6-3 and TRBJ2-1, with TRBD1 matching over 8 bases. V was clipped by 5 bases and J by 2 bases; unmatched bases: 5. The CDR3 has 15 residues. Germline CDR1 reads MNHEY; CDR2 reads SVGEGT. Here the CDR3 reads CASSNTGGTYNEQFF. The CDR3 region has the DNA TGTGCCAGCAGTAACACAGGGGGGACCTACAATGAGCAGTTCTTC.

The rearrangement uses TRBV30 and TRBJ2-7; D gene unclear. V was shortened by 5 bases and J by 0 bases, with 5 bases between the two germline ends. CDR3 length: 11 residues. Germline values: CDR1 GTSNPN, CDR2 SVGIG (reference sequence). The CDR3 sequence is CAWGPSYEQYF. DNA for the CDR3: TGTGCCTGGGGGCCCTCCTACGAGCAGTACTTC.

The rearrangement joins TRBV15 to TRBJ2-1, with D perhaps matching TRBD2 (6 bases). The J call may be wrong; the DNA end is better matched by TRBJ2-7. The CDR3 is 17 residues long. Germline CDR1 LNHNV, CDR2 YYDKDF (reference sequence). The CDR3 protein is CATSSPSRAGRHNEQYF. DNA of the CDR3: TGTGCCACCAGCAGTCCCTCACGGGCGGGACGGCACAATGAGCAGTACTTC.

V gene TRBV9 combines with J gene TRBJ1-5, with a weak D call TRBD1 (6 bases). The V end was cut by 0 bases, the J end by 4 bases, with 11 bases between. The CDR3 runs to 15 residues. The V gene's germline CDR1 is SGDLS and CDR2 YYNGEE. The CDR3 DNA sequence: TGTGCCAGCAGCGTAGTACAGGGAGTGAATCAGCCCCAGCATTTT. Translation gives CASSVVQGVNQPQHF.

This clonotype occurred a few times. This rearrangement joins TRBV27 to TRBJ2-2; D may be TRBD1 (6 bases). Germline CDR1 is MNHEY and CDR2 is SMNVEV (reference sequence). The V end was cut by 10 bases, the J end by 2 bases, with 14 bases between. This CDR3 has 14 amino acids. The CDR3 reads CATLGQLNTGELFF. CDR3 DNA sequence: TGTGCCACCCTCGGACAGCTAAACACCGGGGAGCTGTTTTTT.

This clonotype was seen a single time. This sequence joins TRBV28 and TRBJ2-2; 9 bases line up with TRBD1. Germline CDR1 and CDR2: MDHEN and SYDVKM. This CDR3 is 15 amino acids long. V lost 5 bases to trimming and J lost 5 bases; unmatched junction nucleotides: 6. CDR3 coding DNA: TGTGCCAGCAGTCGGGGGACAGGGCGGACCGGGGAGCTGTTTTTT. Translated, it gives CASSRGTGRTGELFF. The variable domain in full, with the rest retrieved from reference TRBV28 and TRBJ2-2, is DVKVTQSSRYLVKRTGEKVFLECVQDMDHENMFWYRQDPGLGLRLIYFSYDVKMKEKGDIPEGYSVSREKKERFSLILESASTNQTSMYLCASSRGTGRTGELFFGEGSRLTVL.

This clonotype was observed a handful of times. The genes are TRBV5-1 and TRBJ2-4, with D maybe TRBD2 (5 bases). Trimming stripped 4 bases from V and 4 bases from J, with 18 bases between. CDR3 length: 16 amino acids. Germline values: CDR1 SGHRS, CDR2 YFSETQ. This chain's CDR3 is CASSPPGSGTKNIQYF. DNA of the CDR3: TGCGCCAGCAGCCCGCCGGGAAGTGGAACAAAAAACATTCAGTACTTC.

This chain uses TRBV5-1 with TRBJ2-3; TRBD1 aligns across 8 bases. Trimming took 3 bases from V and 3 from J; bases not matched to a gene: 6. CDR1 is SGHRS, CDR2 YFSETQ, per germline. The CDR3 sequence is 15 residues long. The CDR3 loop reads CASSYGQGVTDTQYF. The CDR3 bases are TGCGCCAGCAGCTACGGACAGGGTGTTACAGATACGCAGTATTTT.

This clonotype appeared many times. This rearrangement joins TRBV7-9 to TRBJ2-1, with TRBD2 matching over 8 bases. The CDR3 loop spans 16 amino acids. V lost 1 base to trimming and J lost 4 bases; unmatched junction nucleotides: 6. Germline CDR1 reads SEHNR; CDR2 reads FQNEAQ (reference sequence). This CDR3 reads CASSLGGGRSYNEQFF. As DNA, the CDR3 is TGTGCCAGCAGCTTAGGAGGCGGGAGGTCATACAATGAGCAGTTCTTC. Full variable domain (outside the CDR3, taken from reference TRBV7-9 and TRBJ2-1): DTGVSQNPRHKITKRGQNVTFRCDPISEHNRLYWYRQTLGQGPEFLTYFQNEAQLEKSRLLSDRFSAERPKGSFSTLEIQRTEQGDSAMYLCASSLGGGRSYNEQFFGPGTRLTVL.

A few counts support this clonotype. V usage is TRBV7-8 and J usage is TRBJ2-4, with 8 bases fitting TRBD1. This CDR3 region has 13 residues. Looked up from germline, CDR1 is SGHVS and CDR2 is FQNEAQ. J lost 9 bases, V lost 7 bases, and 8 bases had no gene match. CDR3 nucleotide sequence: TGTGCCAGCACCTCAGGGGGCGGTGGCATTCAGTACTTC. Its translation is CASTSGGGGIQYF.

This clonotype was seen a handful of times. V gene TRBV27 combines with J gene TRBJ2-1, with D maybe TRBD1 (6 bases). The CDR3 has 13 amino acids. Trimming took off 7 bases at V and 6 bases at J, with 13 bases between the two ends. Germline CDR1 MNHEY, CDR2 SMNVEV (reference sequence). The CDR3 DNA is TGTGCCAGCAAGGCCACAGGGCCCAATGAGCAGTTCTTC. As protein: CASKATGPNEQFF.

This clonotype occurred many times. The rearrangement joins TRBV29-1 to TRBJ2-7; 12 nucleotides align to TRBD2. The CDR3 contains 14 residues. Trimming removed 5 bases from V and 5 bases from J; junction bases left unmatched: 7. Germline CDR1 and CDR2: SQVTM and ANQGSEA. CDR3 protein: CSVSLAGGNNEQYF. In nucleotides, the CDR3 is TGCAGCGTTTCACTAGCGGGAGGTAACAACGAGCAGTACTTC.

CDR3 DNA: TGTGCCAGCAGTTGGAGAGGGAGCGGGGAGACCGGGGAGCTGTTTTTT. Its protein is CASSWRGSGETGELFF. V usage is TRBV12-3 or TRBV12-4 and J usage is TRBJ2-2; the match to TRBD2 covers 7 bases. This CDR3 is built from 16 residues. V was pared by 4 bases and J by 5 bases, with 10 bases of the junction left unmatched.

The chain joins TRBV2 to TRBJ1-4; D is undetermined. V lost 4 bases and J 2 bases, leaving 8 bases between the germline ends. Germline lookup yields CDR1 SNHLY and CDR2 FYNNEI. The CDR3 is 14 amino acids. Here the CDR3 reads CASSAVVTNEKLFF. CDR3 nucleotides: TGTGCCAGCAGTGCGGTGGTGACTAATGAAAAACTGTTTTTT.

This chain connects TRBV18 to TRBJ1-5; D uncertain. Germline assignment: CDR1 KGHSH and CDR2 LQKENI. Between the trimmed V and J ends, which lost 4 bases and 4 bases, there was a span of 8 bases. The CDR3 has 13 residues. This CDR3 reads CASSRSENQPQHF. The CDR3 DNA sequence: TGTGCCAGCTCACGTTCCGAAAATCAGCCCCAGCATTTT.

This chain uses TRBV12-3 or TRBV12-4 with TRBJ1-1; perhaps TRBD1 as D (5 bases). V lost 4 bases and J lost 1, with 19 bases in between. The CDR3 runs 17 residues. The CDR3 DNA sequence: TGTGCCAGCAGTTCAAAACCCGGGACCGCAGGGAACACTGAAGCTTTCTTT. This translates into CASSSKPGTAGNTEAFF.

V and J are TRBV4-2 and TRBJ2-1; D ambiguous. V lost 2 bases and J lost 7, with 3 bases in between. CDR3 length: 11 amino acids. Germline V gene sequence: CDR1 LGHNA, CDR2 YNFKEQ. This CDR3 reads CASSQINEQFF. As DNA, the CDR3 is TGTGCCAGCAGCCAAATTAATGAGCAGTTCTTC.

This clonotype was seen a few times. CDR3 residues: CASSPRGGVEFF. CDR3 sequence (DNA): TGTGCCAGCAGCCCGAGGGGGGGAGTGGAGTTCTTC. The chain carries TRBV7-9 and TRBJ2-1, with D perhaps matching TRBD2 (7 bases). The CDR3 has 12 residues. The V end was cut by 5 bases, the J end by 14 bases, with 16 bases between. From germline, CDR1 is SEHNR and CDR2 FQNEAQ (reference sequence).

The J gene is TRBJ1-5, the V gene TRBV28; TRBD1 might be the D (5 bases). CDR3 size: 15 residues. Per germline, CDR1 MDHEN and CDR2 SYDVKM. With 6 bases removed from V and 6 bases from J, the gap between germline ends came to 18 bases. The chain's CDR3 is CASSLPIQGGQPQHF. The CDR3 DNA follows: TGTGCCAGCAGCCTCCCTATTCAGGGTGGTCAGCCCCAGCATTTT.

The chain links TRBV28 to TRBJ2-1, with TRBD2 identical over 8 bases. With V trimmed by 1 base and J by 7 bases, 3 bases remained unmatched. The CDR3 consists of 14 residues. CDR1 MDHEN and CDR2 SYDVKM come from the germline V gene. The CDR3 loop reads CASSLSSGRNEQFF. CDR3 bases: TGTGCCAGCAGTTTATCCAGCGGGAGAAATGAGCAGTTCTTC.

This clonotype was seen a handful of times. The genes are TRBV7-9 and TRBJ1-1; 9 bases map to TRBD1. V lost 3 bases, J lost 12 bases, and 5 bases stayed unmatched. This CDR3 region has 12 residues. CDR1 is SEHNR, CDR2 FQNEAQ, per germline (reference sequence). The chain's CDR3 is CASSFTGQGSFF. The CDR3 DNA is TGTGCCAGCAGCTTCACCGGACAGGGGTCTTTCTTT. The whole variable domain, filled in from reference TRBV7-9 and TRBJ1-1, reads DTGVSQNPRHKITKRGQNVTFRCDPISEHNRLYWYRQTLGQGPEFLTYFQNEAQLEKSRLLSDRFSAERPKGSFSTLEIQRTEQGDSAMYLCASSFTGQGSFFGQGTRLTVV.